The text below deals with one TCR beta chain. The data originate from a study of T cell changes during pregnancy in multiple sclerosis. The V gene's germline CDR1 is SEHNR and CDR2 FQNEAQ (reference sequence). This CDR3 spans 17 amino acids. V was clipped by 5 bases and J by 5 bases, with 24 bases between them. Measured with immunoSEQ multiplex PCR; TCRdb has only the in-frame clones, and not every one. The sample records roughly 80,000 clones, approximately 90% being singletons. This TCR came from a female donor with multiple sclerosis, enrolled in a pregnancy study. Sample: peripheral blood, taken before pregnancy. The chain uses TRBV7-9 and TRBJ1-1; D might be TRBD1 (5 bases). CDR3 bases: TGTGCCAGCAGCCCCAAAGAGGGTCAGGGAGCGGGGACTGAAGCTTTCTTT. Translating it yields CASSPKEGQGAGTEAFF. Full variable domain (missing parts from reference TRBV7-9 and TRBJ1-1): DTGVSQNPRHKITKRGQNVTFRCDPISEHNRLYWYRQTLGQGPEFLTYFQNEAQLEKSRLLSDRFSAERPKGSFSTLEIQRTEQGDSAMYLCASSPKEGQGAGTEAFFGQGTRLTVV.